Following are 23 T cell receptor beta chains from one sample sequenced in a study of blood T cell repertoires in COVID-19. The protocol was immunoSEQ multiplex PCR, while the TCRdb copy is restricted to in-frame clones and leaves out a portion. The sample contains some 270,000 clones, about 89% of which appear only once. The sample comprised peripheral blood. The receptor set was obtained from a man aged 45-65 years with acute or convalescent COVID-19.

This chain joins TRBV3-1 (or the pseudogene TRBV3-2) and TRBJ1-2; a possible D gene is TRBD1 (6 bases). The V gene lost 3 bases and the J gene lost 0 bases, with 11 bases spanning the gap. Per germline, CDR1 LGHDT and CDR2 YNNKEL (reference sequence). The CDR3 contains 15 residues. The CDR3 nucleotides are TGTGCCAGCAGCCAGGTCGGGACAACTAACTATGGCTACACCTTC. Translated, it gives CASSQVGTTNYGYTF.

The V and J genes are TRBV11-2 and TRBJ1-1; D unresolved. The ends were cut back, 4 bases at V and 5 bases at J, with 11 bases in the middle. The CDR3 covers 13 residues. CDR1 and CDR2 (germline): SGHAT, FQNNGV. CDR3 nucleotide sequence: TGTGCCAGCAGCTCCAGTCCGGGGACTGAAGCTTTCTTT. Translating gives CASSSSPGTEAFF.

The V and J genes are TRBV7-9 and TRBJ2-2, with D possibly TRBD2 on 5 matching bases. Germline V CDR1 and CDR2: SEHNR, FQNEAQ (reference sequence). The length of the CDR3 is 14 residues. The V end lost 6 bases, the J end lost 6 bases, and 14 bases lay between the germline ends. The DNA for the CDR3 is TGTGCCAGCAGTCGGGAAGTCCTACCCGGGGAGCTGTTTTTT. It is translated as CASSREVLPGELFF. Filled out from reference TRBV7-9 and TRBJ2-2, the complete variable domain reads DTGVSQNPRHKITKRGQNVTFRCDPISEHNRLYWYRQTLGQGPEFLTYFQNEAQLEKSRLLSDRFSAERPKGSFSTLEIQRTEQGDSAMYLCASSREVLPGELFFGEGSRLTVL.

The chain couples TRBV10-3 to TRBJ2-7, with a weak D call TRBD2 (7 bases). Germline lookup yields CDR1 ENHRY and CDR2 SYGVKD. Trimming shortened V by 3 bases and J by 3 bases, and 15 bases separated the two germline ends. There are 15 residues in the CDR3. CDR3 coding DNA: TGTGCCATCAGTGAAGGGGGGGGTACGATCTACGAGCAGTACTTC. Residues: CAISEGGGTIYEQYF.

The gene calls are TRBV15 and TRBJ2-1, with a possible D match to TRBD1 (5 bases). In germline, CDR1 is LNHNV, CDR2 YYDKDF (reference sequence). This CDR3 contains 15 residues. V was trimmed by 4 bases and J by 0 bases, leaving 10 bases between them. The CDR3 loop reads CATSNLGHSYNEQFF. The CDR3 DNA reads TGTGCCACCAGCAACCTAGGACACTCCTACAATGAGCAGTTCTTC.

V and J are TRBV24-1 and TRBJ2-2, with 8 bases matching TRBD1. V gave up 6 bases and J gave up 4 bases; unmatched junction bases: 3. This CDR3 is 14 amino acids long. Germline CDR1 and CDR2: KGHDR and SFDVKD. The DNA for the CDR3 is TGTGCCACCAGTCGGACAGGGACCACCGGGGAGCTGTTTTTT. It codes for CATSRTGTTGELFF.

This rearrangement joins TRBV12-3 or TRBV12-4 to TRBJ1-1; D unresolved. The CDR3 is made up of 12 amino acids. The V end was cut by 6 bases, the J end by 6 bases, with 11 bases between. CDR3 sequence reads: CASSHTRPEAFF. The CDR3 DNA reads TGTGCCAGCAGCCATACTAGGCCTGAAGCTTTCTTT.

V and J are TRBV7-9 and TRBJ2-2; 8 bases agree with TRBD1. Germline V gene sequence: CDR1 SEHNR, CDR2 FQNEAQ (reference sequence). The CDR3 has 17 residues. V was pared by 4 bases and J by 3 bases, with 10 bases of the junction left unmatched. CDR3 loop: CASSYQPGTGYTGELFF. DNA of the CDR3: TGTGCCAGCAGCTACCAACCCGGGACAGGTTACACCGGGGAGCTGTTTTTT.

The rearrangement joins TRBV11-3 to TRBJ2-5; maybe TRBD1 (5 bases). CDR3 length: 13 amino acids. Germline V gene sequence: CDR1 SGHNT, CDR2 YENEEA. V lost 5 bases to trimming and J lost 4 bases, with 11 bases between them. CDR3 nucleotide sequence: TGTGCCAGCAGCCGTGACAGCAGAGAGACCCAGTACTTC. Its translation is CASSRDSRETQYF.

The chain uses TRBV30 and TRBJ1-6; perhaps TRBD1 as D (6 bases). V dropped 2 bases and J dropped 11 bases, with 7 bases sitting between them. The germline CDR1 and CDR2 sequences are GTSNPN and SVGIG (reference sequence). This CDR3 has 11 amino acids. CDR3 coding DNA: TGTGCCTGGAGTTCAGGGGCACCCCTCCACTTT. It is translated as CAWSSGAPLHF.

This chain joins TRBV19 and TRBJ1-2; D call uncertain. The CDR3 length is 14 residues. Germline V lookup: CDR1 LNHDA, CDR2 SQIVND (reference sequence). V dropped 3 bases and J dropped 0 bases, with 8 bases sitting between them. In DNA, the CDR3 is TGTGCCAGTAGTATGGTAGCGGCTAACTATGGCTACACCTTC. This codes for CASSMVAANYGYTF.

This chain joins TRBV4-1 and TRBJ1-6; 7 bases agree with TRBD1. J was trimmed by 3 bases and V by 0 bases; bases with no gene match: 8. Germline CDR1 reads MGHRA; CDR2 reads YSYEKL. The CDR3 is 18 amino acids. DNA for the CDR3: TGCGCCAGCAGCCAAGATCGGGCAGGGGGTATCTATAATTCACCCCTCCACTTT. It codes for CASSQDRAGGIYNSPLHF.

The chain has TRBV2 and TRBJ2-1; no clear D. Trimming removed 5 bases at V and 9 bases at J, with 17 bases between. CDR1 and CDR2 from the germline V gene are SNHLY and FYNNEI. The CDR3 contains 14 residues. This CDR3 is CASSTQAEVSEQFF. CDR3 bases: TGTGCCAGCAGTACGCAGGCTGAAGTGAGTGAGCAGTTCTTC. Based on the CDR3 plus reference TRBV2 and TRBJ2-1, the full variable domain is EPEVTQTPSHQVTQMGQEVILRCVPISNHLYFYWYRQILGQKVEFLVSFYNNEISEKSEIFDDQFSVERPDGSNFTLKIRSTKLEDSAMYFCASSTQAEVSEQFFGPGTRLTVL.

The rearrangement links TRBV19 to TRBJ2-2; TRBD2 agrees at 14 bases. CDR1 LNHDA and CDR2 SQIVND come from the germline V gene (reference sequence). V shed 3 bases, J shed 0 bases, and the junction held 3 bases outside the gene matches. The CDR3 is made up of 18 amino acids. The CDR3 DNA sequence: TGTGCCAGTAGTATGGGACTAGCGGGGGAAACGAACACCGGGGAGCTGTTTTTT. Translating gives CASSMGLAGETNTGELFF.

For the CDR3, the DNA is TGCGCCAGCAGCCCCGCTTGGGGGGAAAGTTCTGAAGCTTTCTTT. This sequence encodes CASSPAWGESSEAFF. V gene TRBV5-1 combines with J gene TRBJ1-1; D may be TRBD1 (5 bases). The CDR3 is 15 residues long. Germline V gene data show CDR1 as SGHRS and CDR2 as YFSETQ. Deletions cut 4 bases from V and 6 bases from J, with 19 bases between.

V usage is TRBV18 and J usage is TRBJ1-1; 7 nucleotides match TRBD1. The CDR3 length is 13 residues. The trim removed 4 bases at V and 5 bases at J, leaving 4 bases unmatched. Germline lookup yields CDR1 KGHSH and CDR2 LQKENI. The CDR3 bases are TGTGCCAGCTCACAGGGGGCAAGTACTGAAGCTTTCTTT. This encodes CASSQGASTEAFF.

The count of this clone is one. The chain recombines TRBV4-1 with TRBJ1-6, with TRBD1 as a possible D gene (5 bases). CDR3 size: 17 residues. Trimming took 4 bases from V and 8 from J, leaving 21 bases between them. Germline V gene sequence: CDR1 MGHRA, CDR2 YSYEKL. DNA of the CDR3: TGCGCCAGCAGCCTCCGTTACCGGGGGATTAGGGATTCACCCCTCCACTTT. Translated, it gives CASSLRYRGIRDSPLHF.

The chain combines TRBV11-2 with TRBJ2-4; 7 nucleotides match TRBD2. CDR3 length: 18 residues. The junction had 11 bases not matched to a gene; V was cut back by 1 base and J by 2 bases. Germline V gene lookup returns CDR1 SGHAT and CDR2 FQNNGV. DNA of the CDR3: TGTGCCAGCAGCTTAGTGTGGGGGGGACCAAGCACCAAAAACATTCAGTACTTC. Encoded protein: CASSLVWGGPSTKNIQYF.

The table lists this clone with a count of one. The J gene is TRBJ1-1, the V gene TRBV4-1, with a weak D call TRBD1 (5 bases). Germline CDR1 is MGHRA and CDR2 is YSYEKL. The CDR3 runs to 14 residues. Trimming left V 1 base short and J 1 base short, with 7 bases between. CDR3 bases: TGCGCCAGCAGCCAAGGACAGCGGAACACTGAAGCTTTCTTT. Translated, it gives CASSQGQRNTEAFF.

Points on this clone: Other DNA sequences of this sample code for an identical CDR3. The chain couples TRBV3-1 (or the pseudogene TRBV3-2) to TRBJ1-1, with unresolved D. The CDR3 spans 13 residues. The V and J ends lost 1 base and 1 base respectively, with 4 bases between them. CDR1 and CDR2 from the germline V gene are LGHDT and YNNKEL (reference sequence). The CDR3 loop reads CASSQGGNTEAFF. CDR3 nucleotide sequence: TGTGCCAGCAGCCAAGGAGGGAACACTGAAGCTTTCTTT.

This rearrangement joins TRBV6-5 to TRBJ2-7; tentatively, D is TRBD1 (6 bases). The CDR3 runs 12 residues. From germline, CDR1 is MNHEY and CDR2 SVGAGI. V was clipped by 10 bases and J by 0 bases, with 10 bases between them. The CDR3 DNA reads TGTGCCACAGCAGGGGACTCCTACGAGCAGTACTTC. Encoded protein: CATAGDSYEQYF.

The genes are TRBV29-1 and TRBJ2-7; D is possibly TRBD1 (5 bases). In germline, CDR1 is SQVTM, CDR2 ANQGSEA. The V and J ends lost 3 bases and 3 bases respectively, with 15 bases between them. The CDR3 is 14 amino acids. In DNA form, the CDR3 reads TGCAGCGTTGACCCGAGACAGATTAACTACGAGCAGTACTTC. Translation gives CSVDPRQINYEQYF.

V is TRBV19 and J is TRBJ1-2, with a weak D call TRBD1 (6 bases). The CDR3 totals 13 residues. Trimming took off 1 base at V and 7 bases at J, with 10 bases between the two ends. From germline, CDR1 is LNHDA and CDR2 SQIVND (reference sequence). The DNA of the CDR3 is TGTGCCAGTAGTATAGGGGGGCGCAGTGGCTACACCTTC. Its translation: CASSIGGRSGYTF.